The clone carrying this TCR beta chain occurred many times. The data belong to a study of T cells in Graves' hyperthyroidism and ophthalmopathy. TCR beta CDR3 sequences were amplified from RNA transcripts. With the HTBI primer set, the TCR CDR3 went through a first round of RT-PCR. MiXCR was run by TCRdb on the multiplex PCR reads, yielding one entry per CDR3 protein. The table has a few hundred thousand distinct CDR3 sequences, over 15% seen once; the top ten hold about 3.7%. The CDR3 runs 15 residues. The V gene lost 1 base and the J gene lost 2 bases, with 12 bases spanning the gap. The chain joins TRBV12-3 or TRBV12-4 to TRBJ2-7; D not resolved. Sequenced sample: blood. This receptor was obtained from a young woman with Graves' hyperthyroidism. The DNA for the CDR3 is TGTGCCAGCAGTTTAGTGTTAGCCGAAACCTACGAGCAGTACTTC. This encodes CASSLVLAETYEQYF.